These 21 T cell receptor beta chains came from one sample sequenced in a study of T cells in localized non-small cell lung cancer. The protocol was immunoSEQ multiplex PCR, while the TCRdb copy is restricted to in-frame clones and leaves out a portion. The data show tens of thousands of clones, around 86% seen once. The material sequenced was PBMCs, taken before any cancer treatment. The receptors were gathered from a man aged 35-69 years with stage II squamous cell lung carcinoma.

This sequence joins TRBV7-6 and TRBJ2-7; tentative D call: TRBD2 (6 bases). The ends were cut back, 5 bases at V and 4 bases at J, with 21 bases in the middle. Germline lookup yields CDR1 SGHVS and CDR2 FNYEAQ. The CDR3 has 16 residues. CDR3 in DNA: TGTGCCAGCAGCCCTGGCGCCCAGGGAGGTTGGTACGAGCAGTACTTC. It codes for CASSPGAQGGWYEQYF.

The genes are TRBV19 and TRBJ1-1; 8 bases agree with TRBD1. The CDR3 has 14 residues. Germline CDR1 and CDR2: LNHDA and SQIVND (reference sequence). V gave up 4 bases and J gave up 5 bases; unmatched junction bases: 6. CDR3 amino acids: CASSTTGVKTEAFF. The CDR3 region has the DNA TGTGCCAGTAGTACGACAGGGGTAAAAACTGAAGCTTTCTTT.

V usage is TRBV7-6 and J usage is TRBJ2-7; D perhaps matches TRBD2 (6 bases). V was clipped by 2 bases and J by 0 bases, with 17 bases between them. Germline CDR1 reads SGHVS; CDR2 reads FNYEAQ. CDR3 length: 17 amino acids. This CDR3 is CASSLIGSGGTSYEQYF. CDR3 sequence (DNA): TGTGCCAGCAGCTTAATAGGGAGTGGCGGGACCTCCTACGAGCAGTACTTC.

This clone was detected only once. The V and J genes are TRBV18 and TRBJ2-1; D unresolved. Germline CDR1 KGHSH, CDR2 LQKENI. V lost 3 bases, J lost 5 bases, and 8 bases lay in between. The CDR3 has 13 amino acids. CDR3 in DNA: TGTGCCAGCTCACCTACTCGGGACAATGAGCAGTTCTTC. It yields the protein CASSPTRDNEQFF.

This chain joins TRBV11-2 and TRBJ1-4; no definite D call. Trimming left V 0 bases short and J 0 bases short, with 11 bases between. Germline V gives CDR1 SGHAT, CDR2 FQNNGV. This CDR3 spans 17 amino acids. In DNA form, the CDR3 reads TGTGCCAGCAGCTTAGATAGGTTAGAGACAACTAATGAAAAACTGTTTTTT. Translated, it gives CASSLDRLETTNEKLFF. Drawing the rest from reference TRBV11-2 and TRBJ1-4, the complete variable domain is EAGVAQSPRYKIIEKRQSVAFWCNPISGHATLYWYQQILGQGPKLLIQFQNNGVVDDSQLPKDRFSAERLKGVDSTLKIQPAKLEDSAVYLCASSLDRLETTNEKLFFGSGTQLSVL.

The J gene is TRBJ2-7, the V gene TRBV7-2; TRBD1 or TRBD2 may be the D gene (6 bases each). This CDR3 is built from 12 residues. Germline CDR1 is SGHTA and CDR2 is FQGNSA. Between the trimmed V and J ends, which lost 6 bases and 4 bases, there was a span of 10 bases. CDR3 sequence reads: CASSWGAYEQYF. The CDR3 DNA reads TGTGCCAGCAGTTGGGGGGCTTACGAGCAGTACTTC.

The chain has TRBV6-1 and TRBJ2-3; no definite D call. CDR1 is MNHNS and CDR2 is SASEGT in the germline V gene. V was cut by 3 bases and J by 1 base, with 8 bases left in between. The CDR3 runs 14 residues. Here the CDR3 reads CASSEAPGTDTQYF. The DNA for the CDR3 is TGTGCCAGCAGTGAGGCACCGGGCACAGATACGCAGTATTTT.

The chain recombines TRBV28 with TRBJ1-1; perhaps TRBD1 as D (6 bases). The V gene's germline CDR1 is MDHEN and CDR2 SYDVKM. Trimming stripped 10 bases from V and 0 bases from J, with 18 bases between. CDR3 size: 15 residues. CDR3 coding DNA: TGTGCCACGATGAGACAGGATTTCATGAACACTGAAGCTTTCTTT. This translates into CATMRQDFMNTEAFF.

The chain employs TRBV27 and TRBJ2-5; a possible D gene is TRBD2 (6 bases). Between the trimmed V and J ends, which lost 8 bases and 4 bases, there was a span of 14 bases. The CDR3 runs to 13 residues. In germline, CDR1 is MNHEY, CDR2 SMNVEV (reference sequence). The CDR3 DNA is TGTGCCAGCTCCCGGAGGGGACGAGAGACCCAGTACTTC. It specifies CASSRRGRETQYF.

The CDR3 spells CASSSGTGNYGYTF. CDR3 sequence (DNA): TGCGCCAGCAGTTCCGGGACAGGGAATTATGGCTACACCTTC. The chain combines TRBV10-2 with TRBJ1-2, with 9 bases fitting TRBD1. The CDR3 runs to 14 residues. V lost 5 bases to trimming and J lost 5 bases; unmatched junction nucleotides: 6. Germline V CDR1 and CDR2: WSHSY, SAAADI.

The rearrangement links TRBV6-5 to TRBJ2-1, with 8 bases lining up with TRBD2. V lost 5 bases, J lost 11 bases, and 8 bases stayed unmatched. This CDR3 has 13 amino acids. CDR1 and CDR2 from the germline V gene are MNHEY and SVGAGI. The CDR3 loop reads CASSREGPGQQFF. The CDR3 DNA reads as TGTGCCAGCAGTCGGGAGGGGCCGGGGCAGCAGTTCTTC.

J is TRBJ2-3 and V is TRBV14, with a weak D call TRBD1 (6 bases). The CDR3 is 16 residues long. CDR1 and CDR2 from the germline V gene are SGHDN and FVKESK. The germline V and J ends were trimmed by 1 base and 1 base, with 12 bases remaining between them. The CDR3 here is CASSQAGTLGTDTQYF. CDR3 DNA sequence: TGTGCCAGCAGCCAAGCCGGGACACTTGGCACAGATACGCAGTATTTT. The full variable domain, in which reference TRBV14 and TRBJ2-3 provide the parts outside the CDR3, is EAGVTQFPSHSVIEKGQTVTLRCDPISGHDNLYWYRRVMGKEIKFLLHFVKESKQDESGMPNNRFLAERTGGTYSTLKVQPAELEDSGVYFCASSQAGTLGTDTQYFGPGTRLTVL.

The V call is TRBV5-4, the J call TRBJ2-7, with D tentatively TRBD1 (6 bases). CDR3 length: 15 amino acids. Trimming stripped 0 bases from V and 0 bases from J, with 10 bases between. CDR1 and CDR2 from the germline V gene are SGHNT and YYREEE (reference sequence). The CDR3 region is CASSLDRESSYEQYF. The DNA of the CDR3 is TGTGCCAGCAGCTTGGACAGGGAAAGCTCCTACGAGCAGTACTTC.

This chain connects TRBV6-6 to TRBJ1-2; D call uncertain. Trimming took 0 bases from V and 5 from J, leaving 1 base between them. Germline V gene data show CDR1 as MNHNY and CDR2 as SVGAGI (reference sequence). CDR3 length equals 11 residues. In DNA form, the CDR3 reads TGTGCCAGCAGTTACTCGTATGGCTACACCTTC. It translates to CASSYSYGYTF.

The chain employs TRBV4-1 and TRBJ2-1; D is uncertain. Germline V gene lookup returns CDR1 MGHRA and CDR2 YSYEKL. Trimming removed 0 bases from V and 3 bases from J, with 9 bases in between. The CDR3 runs 15 residues. The CDR3 reads CASSQDMAIYNEQFF. The CDR3 DNA reads as TGCGCCAGCAGCCAAGACATGGCCATCTACAATGAGCAGTTCTTC.

The chain uses TRBV30 and TRBJ1-1; the D gene is possibly TRBD1 (6 bases). This CDR3 is built from 13 residues. V lost 3 bases and J lost 1, with 9 bases in between. Per the germline V gene, CDR1 is GTSNPN and CDR2 is SVGIG (reference sequence). CDR3 in amino acids: CAWRRTANTEAFF. CDR3 DNA: TGTGCCTGGAGGAGGACAGCGAACACTGAAGCTTTCTTT.

Only one count was recorded for this clone. CDR3 region: CAFSGGGGEKLFF. CDR3 DNA: TGTGCCTTCTCAGGGGGGGGCGGTGAAAAACTGTTTTTT. The chain joins TRBV30 to TRBJ1-4, with 7 nucleotides matching TRBD1. Germline CDR1 reads GTSNPN; CDR2 reads SVGIG (reference sequence). V gave up 7 bases and J gave up 7 bases; unmatched junction bases: 9. This CDR3 is built from 13 residues.

The J gene is TRBJ2-7, the V gene TRBV27; perhaps TRBD2 as D (6 bases). From germline, CDR1 is MNHEY and CDR2 SMNVEV (reference sequence). Trimming left V 8 bases short and J 4 bases short, with 18 bases between. The CDR3 runs to 14 residues. CDR3 DNA sequence: TGTGCCAGCCGACGCGTGGGGGGTTTGTACGAGCAGTACTTC. Its protein product is CASRRVGGLYEQYF.

This chain joins TRBV9 and TRBJ2-2; the D call may be TRBD1 or TRBD2 (5 bases each). Germline values: CDR1 SGDLS, CDR2 YYNGEE. V was clipped by 0 bases and J by 4 bases, with 16 bases between them. This CDR3 region has 17 residues. CDR3 sequence reads: CASSVGSRERRTGELFF. The CDR3 DNA is TGTGCCAGCAGCGTAGGTTCCAGGGAGCGCCGCACCGGGGAGCTGTTTTTT.

The rearrangement uses TRBV4-2 and TRBJ2-7, with 8 bases fitting TRBD1. The CDR3 is 16 residues long. Germline loops: CDR1 LGHNA, CDR2 YNFKEQ. V dropped 4 bases and J dropped 2; count of bases not matched to a gene: 10. CDR3 coding DNA: TGTGCCAGCAGCCGTGACCTTCAGGACAGGGCCTACGAGCAGTACTTC. This translates into CASSRDLQDRAYEQYF.

Regarding this clone: At one boundary the junction diverges from the germline segment, which might be a read error. The V and J genes are TRBV7-7 and TRBJ2-1, with a weak D call TRBD1 (6 bases). Germline V gene sequence: CDR1 SSHAT, CDR2 FNYEAQ (reference sequence). This CDR3 comprises 13 residues. The CDR3 region is CASSSIQGSEQFF. In DNA form, the CDR3 reads TGTGCTAGCAGCTCCATACAGGGCTCGGAGCAGTTCTTC.